The next 20 T cell receptor beta chains were all read from a single sample in a study of blood T cell repertoires in COVID-19 (TCRdb year 2020). Preparation of the library involved the immunoSEQ multiplex PCR assay. TCRdb retrieved this table from immuneACCESS and kept in-frame rearrangements only. Not all clones are present; in checked studies, unresolved V genes account for under half, and no reason is known for the remainder. In this sample the table shows about 160,000 clones, 79% of which occur a single time. Clones ranked in the top ten supply more than 7% of the sample. Specimen: peripheral blood. The source of these receptors is a woman aged 55-70 years with COVID-19, enrolled during active disease.

This rearrangement joins TRBV7-6 to TRBJ1-5; D not resolved. V shed 5 bases and J shed 0 bases, with 8 bases lying between them. The CDR3 loop spans 14 amino acids. Germline CDR1 SGHVS, CDR2 FNYEAQ. In DNA form, the CDR3 reads TGTGCCAGCAGCCGCGGGGATAGCAATCAGCCCCAGCATTTT. This gives the protein CASSRGDSNQPQHF.

This clone came up a few times. This chain uses TRBV3-1 (or the pseudogene TRBV3-2) with TRBJ2-1, with TRBD2 matching over 8 bases. In germline, CDR1 is LGHDT, CDR2 YNNKEL (reference sequence). The CDR3 runs 14 residues. V was pared by 0 bases and J by 8 bases, with 3 bases of the junction left unmatched. Here the CDR3 DNA reads TGTGCCAGCAGCCAAGAGGGCGGGAGGTATGAGCAGTTCTTC. It translates to CASSQEGGRYEQFF.

The sample holds a few counts of this clone. This rearrangement joins TRBV2 to TRBJ1-1; D possibly corresponds to TRBD1 (5 bases). V was trimmed by 1 base and J by 4 bases, leaving 16 bases between them. The CDR3 is made up of 16 amino acids. Per germline, CDR1 SNHLY and CDR2 FYNNEI. CDR3 region: CASSEGPGGSGTEAFF. CDR3 bases: TGTGCCAGCAGTGAAGGCCCCGGGGGGTCGGGCACTGAAGCTTTCTTT. Filled out from reference TRBV2 and TRBJ1-1, the complete variable domain reads EPEVTQTPSHQVTQMGQEVILRCVPISNHLYFYWYRQILGQKVEFLVSFYNNEISEKSEIFDDQFSVERPDGSNFTLKIRSTKLEDSAMYFCASSEGPGGSGTEAFFGQGTRLTVV.

The V call is TRBV5-6, the J call TRBJ2-3, with TRBD2 as a possible D gene (5 bases). Trimming took 0 bases from V and 0 from J, leaving 11 bases between them. Germline V CDR1 and CDR2: SGHDT, YYEEEE. The CDR3 contains 16 residues. The CDR3 DNA reads TGTGCCAGCAGCTTGGCCGGCGGACTTAGCACAGATACGCAGTATTTT. It translates to CASSLAGGLSTDTQYF.

The chain has TRBV28 and TRBJ2-3, with a tentative D call TRBD2 (6 bases). Trimming stripped 5 bases from V and 3 bases from J, with 21 bases between. The germline gives CDR1 MDHEN, CDR2 SYDVKM. There are 17 residues in the CDR3. This CDR3 reads CASSPTRGRSGTDTQYF. DNA of the CDR3: TGTGCCAGCAGTCCAACGCGGGGTAGATCGGGTACAGATACGCAGTATTTT.

The chain is built from TRBV7-6 and TRBJ2-2, with a possible D match to TRBD2 (7 bases). The ends were cut back, 11 bases at V and 4 bases at J, with 17 bases in the middle. Looked up from germline, CDR1 is SGHVS and CDR2 is FNYEAQ. This CDR3 is 14 amino acids long. The CDR3 spells CAASRGGGTGELFF. For the CDR3, the DNA is TGTGCCGCCAGCCGGGGAGGGGGCACCGGGGAGCTGTTTTTT.

The V and J genes are TRBV27 and TRBJ1-4; D ambiguous. Germline CDR1 MNHEY, CDR2 SMNVEV (reference sequence). CDR3 size: 17 residues. Between the trimmed V and J ends, which lost 1 base and 3 bases, there was a span of 15 bases. The CDR3 spells CASSLLAPIESNEKLFF. The CDR3 nucleotides read TGTGCCAGCAGTTTATTAGCACCAATTGAGTCTAATGAAAAACTGTTTTTT.

The chain joins TRBV7-2 to TRBJ1-6; no definite D call. The CDR3 loop spans 13 amino acids. V lost 4 bases and J 7 bases, leaving 8 bases between the germline ends. Germline values: CDR1 SGHTA, CDR2 FQGNSA. CDR3 sequence (DNA): TGTGCCAGCAGCTCTAGACGGAATTCACCCCTCCACTTT. It specifies CASSSRRNSPLHF.

The chain carries TRBV14 and TRBJ2-3; tentatively, D is TRBD2 (6 bases). Germline CDR1 and CDR2: SGHDN and FVKESK. The CDR3 has 15 amino acids. The V end was cut by 4 bases, the J end by 3 bases, with 14 bases between. The CDR3 here is CASSPFGSGTDTQYF. For the CDR3, the DNA is TGTGCCAGCAGCCCATTTGGTAGCGGAACAGATACGCAGTATTTT.

This chain links TRBV29-1 with TRBJ2-3, with D perhaps TRBD1 (5 bases). Trimming pared 7 bases from V and 6 bases from J, leaving 11 bases between. The germline V gene encodes CDR1 SQVTM and CDR2 ANQGSEA. The CDR3 consists of 11 residues. The chain's CDR3 is CSGGARDTQYF. The CDR3 DNA sequence: TGCAGCGGTGGGGCCCGGGATACGCAGTATTTT.

The rearrangement uses TRBV11-3 and TRBJ2-3; TRBD2 aligns across 8 bases. The CDR3 runs to 13 residues. The V and J ends lost 4 bases and 6 bases, in that order; junction bases with no gene match: 3. Germline V gene lookup returns CDR1 SGHNT and CDR2 YENEEA. The CDR3, as DNA: TGTGCCAGCAGCTCCGGGACTAGTGATACGCAGTATTTT. This encodes CASSSGTSDTQYF.

The V and J genes are TRBV24-1 and TRBJ2-5; a possible D gene is TRBD2 (6 bases). CDR1 and CDR2 (germline): KGHDR, SFDVKD. With 1 base removed from V and 5 bases from J, the gap between germline ends came to 13 bases. The CDR3 totals 15 residues. The DNA of the CDR3 is TGTGCCACCAGTGATTTTTCGGGAGTTCGGGAGACCCAGTACTTC. Translating gives CATSDFSGVRETQYF.

The rearrangement links TRBV20-1 to TRBJ1-5, with D possibly matching TRBD1 (6 bases). Looked up from germline, CDR1 is DFQATT and CDR2 is SNEGSKA (reference sequence). The CDR3 sequence is 18 residues long. V was shortened by 3 bases and J by 0 bases, with 21 bases between the two germline ends. This CDR3 reads CSASFPPGGRRSNQPQHF. CDR3 nucleotide sequence: TGCAGTGCTAGTTTTCCTCCGGGGGGGCGCCGTAGCAATCAGCCCCAGCATTTT.

The rearrangement links TRBV11-2 to TRBJ1-6, with D possibly matching TRBD1 (6 bases). The germline V gene has CDR1 SGHAT and CDR2 FQNNGV. The length of the CDR3 is 15 residues. Trimming took 3 bases from V and 9 from J, leaving 15 bases between them. As DNA, the CDR3 is TGTGCCAGCAGCTTGGTAACAGGGAGTAGTTCACCCCTCCACTTT. As protein: CASSLVTGSSSPLHF. The variable domain in full, with the rest retrieved from reference TRBV11-2 and TRBJ1-6, is EAGVAQSPRYKIIEKRQSVAFWCNPISGHATLYWYQQILGQGPKLLIQFQNNGVVDDSQLPKDRFSAERLKGVDSTLKIQPAKLEDSAVYLCASSLVTGSSSPLHFGNGTRLTVT.

The V and J genes are TRBV3-1 (or the pseudogene TRBV3-2) and TRBJ1-6; D not certain. V was cut by 6 bases and J by 0 bases, with 15 bases left in between. CDR1 is LGHDT and CDR2 is YNNKEL in the germline V gene (reference sequence). The CDR3 length is 17 residues. The CDR3 DNA is TGTGCCAGCAGTCCTACGATAAGGAGCTCCTATAATTCACCCCTCCACTTT. It codes for CASSPTIRSSYNSPLHF.

This clone was detected once. The CDR3 coding sequence is TGTGCCAGCTACCCAGGGGCTACCGTGAGGGAGCAGTACTTC. Residues: CASYPGATVREQYF. The V call is TRBV28, the J call TRBJ2-7; D perhaps matches TRBD1 (6 bases). The V gene lost 8 bases and the J gene lost 7 bases, with 21 bases spanning the gap. The CDR3 consists of 14 residues. Germline V lookup: CDR1 MDHEN, CDR2 SYDVKM.

The chain carries TRBV5-1 and TRBJ1-1; 9 bases are a match to TRBD1. The CDR3 consists of 15 residues. Germline CDR1 and CDR2: SGHRS and YFSETQ. With V trimmed by 2 bases and J by 3 bases, 5 bases remained unmatched. This chain's CDR3 is CASSLTGGRDTEAFF. CDR3 DNA: TGCGCCAGCAGCTTAACAGGGGGCAGGGACACTGAAGCTTTCTTT.

The chain couples TRBV4-3 to TRBJ2-1; 9 bases fit TRBD2. This CDR3 is 15 amino acids long. The germline CDR1 and CDR2 sequences are LGHNA and YSLEER. With 5 bases clipped from V and 7 bases from J, the junction kept 9 bases outside the gene matches. CDR3 loop: CASSLLAGVRNEQFF. The DNA of the CDR3 is TGCGCCAGCAGCTTATTAGCGGGAGTCAGGAATGAGCAGTTCTTC.

Here the CDR3 DNA reads TGCGCCAGCAGCTTGGCTCTAGCGGGAAATTGGGACTACGAGCAGTACTTC. This codes for CASSLALAGNWDYEQYF. The chain couples TRBV5-1 to TRBJ2-7; 9 bases are shared with TRBD2. CDR3 length: 17 residues. Germline trimming cut 0 bases from V and 3 bases from J; bases unmatched to any gene: 10. Germline V gives CDR1 SGHRS, CDR2 YFSETQ.

The gene calls are TRBV14 and TRBJ2-5; 16 bases align to TRBD2. CDR1 and CDR2 (germline): SGHDN, FVKESK. V dropped 3 bases and J dropped 3; count of bases not matched to a gene: 7. CDR3 length: 18 residues. CDR3 in amino acids: CASSQPGTSGGAEETQYF. CDR3 in DNA: TGTGCCAGCAGCCAGCCCGGGACTAGCGGGGGGGCCGAAGAGACCCAGTACTTC.